This TCR beta chain was documented in a study of T cell repertoires in cytomegalovirus infection. Study information: HLA-B-restricted CMV epitopes that are well studied were used alongside recently identified HLA-C-restricted ones. Study-wide findings and caveats: Carriers of CMV and the relevant HLA type were discriminated by public TCR beta frequency.

Note on this clonotype: Antigen unknown.

MiXCR was run by TCRdb on the reads, yielding one entry per CDR3 protein. This sample carries under 200,000 distinct CDR3 sequences, roughly 20% of them seen once, and the ten largest clones take under 30%. This CDR3 region has 16 residues. V lost 2 bases and J 0 bases, leaving 13 bases between the germline ends. Germline values: CDR1 SGHVS, CDR2 FNYEAQ. The V call is TRBV7-6, the J call TRBJ1-2; no clear D. This receptor was taken from a human donor in good health (CMV status not recorded). Some clones in this sample may be carry-over from other donors' samples. The sequences come from CD8+ T cells from cultured PBMCs, collected from culture after CMV antigen stimulation. The CDR3 loop is CASSLRAATANYGYTF. The CDR3 DNA reads TGTGCCAGCAGCTTAAGGGCAGCGACCGCTAACTATGGCTACACCTTC. Filled out from reference TRBV7-6 and TRBJ1-2, the complete variable domain reads GAGVSQSPRYKVTKRGQDVALRCDPISGHVSLYWYRQALGQGPEFLTYFNYEAQQDKSGLPNDRFSAERPEGSISTLTIQRTEQRDSAMYRCASSLRAATANYGYTFGSGTRLTVV.